This TCR beta chain was identified in a study of T cells in Graves' hyperthyroidism and ophthalmopathy. Study-level points and caveats: Within blood appeared most thyroid clonotypes that had expanded above 0.001.

TCR beta CDR3 regions were amplified from RNA. HTBI primers were used for first-round RT-PCR of the TCR CDR3. TCRdb called the multiplex PCR reads again in MiXCR, with one record for every CDR3 protein. This sample has around 600,000 distinct CDR3 sequences, with roughly 15% found just once. This CDR3 has 17 residues. The germline V gene has CDR1 SGHTA and CDR2 FQGNSA. Trimming shortened V by 1 base and J by 4 bases, and 20 bases separated the two germline ends. This clonotype came up many times. Its antigen is currently unknown. Ophthalmopathy in the patients scored at least 3 on Clinical Activity Score and at least 4 on NOSPECS grade, lasting under 3 months. Uncontrolled infection, other autoimmune disease, pregnancy or lactation led to exclusion. Source material for PBMCs was more than 7.5 ml fresh peripheral blood.

The chain is built from TRBV7-2 and TRBJ2-7; D call uncertain. The receptor's source is a woman between 45 and 60 years old with Graves' ophthalmopathy. The sequenced material came from blood. The DNA of the CDR3 is TGTGCCAGCAGCTTAGGTCCCTTTATCAGTCCTCGATACGAGCAGTACTTC. Translation gives CASSLGPFISPRYEQYF.